This TCR beta chain is from a study of CD8 T cells in Susac syndrome. FACS enriched CD8+ TEMRA cells, while bulk CD8+ and CD4+ were negatively isolated. Roughly 0.45 to 1 ug RNA was reverse transcribed with random hexamers. TCRdb used MiXCR to reprocess the immunoSEQ multiplex PCR reads, holding one entry per CDR3 protein. The table shows 80,000 or so distinct CDR3 sequences, with roughly 93% occurring only once. The V end was cut by 5 bases, the J end by 5 bases, with 13 bases between. Looked up from germline, CDR1 is MNHEY and CDR2 is SMNVEV (reference sequence). The CDR3 extends over 14 amino acids.

This receptor was identified in a human donor in good health. V is TRBV27 and J is TRBJ1-5; unclear D gene. The material sequenced was CD8+ T cells from PBMCs. The CDR3 coding sequence is TGTGCCAGCAGTCCCTTGTCGTCTGATCAGCCCCAGCATTTT. Translating it yields CASSPLSSDQPQHF.